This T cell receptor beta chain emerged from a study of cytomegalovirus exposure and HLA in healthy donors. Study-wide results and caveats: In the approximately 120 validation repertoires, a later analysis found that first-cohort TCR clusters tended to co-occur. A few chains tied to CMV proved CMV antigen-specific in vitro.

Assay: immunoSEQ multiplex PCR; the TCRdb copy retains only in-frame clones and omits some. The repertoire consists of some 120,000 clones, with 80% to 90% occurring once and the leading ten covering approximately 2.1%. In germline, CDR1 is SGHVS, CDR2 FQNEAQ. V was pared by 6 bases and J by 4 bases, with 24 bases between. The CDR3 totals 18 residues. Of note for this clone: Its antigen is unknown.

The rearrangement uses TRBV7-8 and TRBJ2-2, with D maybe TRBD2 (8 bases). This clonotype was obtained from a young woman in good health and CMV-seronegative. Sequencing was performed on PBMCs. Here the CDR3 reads CASSQKERGTDFTGELFF. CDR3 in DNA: TGTGCCAGCAGTCAAAAGGAGCGGGGGACAGACTTCACCGGGGAGCTGTTTTTT.